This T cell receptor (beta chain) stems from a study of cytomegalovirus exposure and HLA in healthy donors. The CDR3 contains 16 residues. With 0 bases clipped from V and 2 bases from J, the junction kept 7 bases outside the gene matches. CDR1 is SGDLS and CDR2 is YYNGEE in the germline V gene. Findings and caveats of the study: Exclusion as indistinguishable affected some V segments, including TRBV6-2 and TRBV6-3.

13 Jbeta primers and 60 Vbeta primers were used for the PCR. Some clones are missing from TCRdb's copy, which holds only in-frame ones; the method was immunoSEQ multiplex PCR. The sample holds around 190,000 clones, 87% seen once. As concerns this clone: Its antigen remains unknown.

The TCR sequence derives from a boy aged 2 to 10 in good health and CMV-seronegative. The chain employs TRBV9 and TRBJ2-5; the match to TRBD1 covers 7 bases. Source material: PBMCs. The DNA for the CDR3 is TGTGCCAGCAGCGTAGCTGTAGGGGGCAGTCAAGAGACCCAGTACTTC. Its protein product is CASSVAVGGSQETQYF.